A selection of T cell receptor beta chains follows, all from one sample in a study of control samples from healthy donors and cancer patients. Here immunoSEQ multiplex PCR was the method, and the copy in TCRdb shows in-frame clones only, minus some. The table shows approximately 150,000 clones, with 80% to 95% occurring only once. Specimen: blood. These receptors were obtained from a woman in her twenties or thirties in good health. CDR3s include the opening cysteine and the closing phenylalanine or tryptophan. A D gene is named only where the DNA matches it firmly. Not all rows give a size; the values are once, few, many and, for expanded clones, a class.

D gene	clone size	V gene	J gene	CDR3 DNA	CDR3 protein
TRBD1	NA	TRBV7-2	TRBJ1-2	TGTGCCAGCACCAGGGGGGGATCCTATGGCTACACCTTC	CASTRGGSYGYTF
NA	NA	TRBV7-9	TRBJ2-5	TGTGCCAGCAGCAGGGTCCGGGAGACCCAGTACTTC	CASSRVRETQYF
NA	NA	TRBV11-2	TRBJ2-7	TGTGCCAGCAGCTTAGAGGGGGCCCGCTACGAGCAGTACTTC	CASSLEGARYEQYF
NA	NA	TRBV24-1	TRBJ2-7	TGTGCCACCAACGGCAGCTCCTACGAGCAGTACTTC	CATNGSSYEQYF
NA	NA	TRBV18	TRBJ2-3	TGTGCCAGCTCCAAAAACGATGGGACAGATACGCAGTATTTT	CASSKNDGTDTQYF
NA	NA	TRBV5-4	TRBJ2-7	TGTGCCAGCAGCTCGGAGGGGGGCGTTGACGAGCAGTACTTC	CASSSEGGVDEQYF
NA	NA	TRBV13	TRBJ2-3	TGTGCCAGCAGCCTAGGGTTCCCATTGACAGATACGCAGTATTTT	CASSLGFPLTDTQYF
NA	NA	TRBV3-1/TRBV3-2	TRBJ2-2	TGTGCCAGCAGCCAAGGCGCCGGGGAGCTGTTTTTT	CASSQGAGELFF
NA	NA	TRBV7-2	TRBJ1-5	TGTGCCAGCAGCTTCTACGGAAATAGCAATCAGCCCCAGCATTTT	CASSFYGNSNQPQHF
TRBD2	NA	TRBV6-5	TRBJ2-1	TGTGCCAGCGCAGATAGCGGGAGGGCCGGGGAGCAGTTCTTC	CASADSGRAGEQFF
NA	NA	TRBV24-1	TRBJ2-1	TGTGCCACCAGTGACCCAGCAAGGGAGCAGTTCTTC	CATSDPAREQFF
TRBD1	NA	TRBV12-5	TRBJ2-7	TGTGCTAGTGGTTTGGGGGACAGGGGGTTAGACGAGCAGTACTTC	CASGLGDRGLDEQYF
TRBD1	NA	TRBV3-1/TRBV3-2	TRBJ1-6	TGTGCCAGCAGCCCCCCTAGGGGGCTTGGTTCACCCCTCCACTTT	CASSPPRGLGSPLHF
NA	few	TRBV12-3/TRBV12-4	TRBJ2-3	TGTGCCAGCAGTTTAGTGGATACGCAGTATTTT	CASSLVDTQYF
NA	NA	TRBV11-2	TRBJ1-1	TGTGCCAGCACCCTTAGGGGTGGGGGGACTGAAGCTTTCTTT	CASTLRGGGTEAFF
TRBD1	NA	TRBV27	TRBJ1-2	TGTGCCAGCAGTTTATCCCCGACAGGGCACTATGGCTACACCTTC	CASSLSPTGHYGYTF
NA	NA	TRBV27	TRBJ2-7	TGTGCCAGCAGTCCTGGAGGGCCAGCAACTACCTACGAGCAGTACTTC	CASSPGGPATTYEQYF
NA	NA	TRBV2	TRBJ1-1	TGTGCCAGCAGACGCGACAGAATGAACACTGAAGCTTTCTTT	CASRRDRMNTEAFF
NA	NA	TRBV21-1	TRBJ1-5	TGTGCCAGCAGCAAAGGAGGTTGGGGCAGTCCCCAGCCCCAGCATTTT	CASSKGGWGSPQPQHF
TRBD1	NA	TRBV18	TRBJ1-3	TGTGCCAGCTCACCACAGAGGGGGCGAAGTGGAAACACCATATATTTT	CASSPQRGRSGNTIYF
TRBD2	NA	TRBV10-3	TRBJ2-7	TGTGCCGCCGGGACTAGCGGTTACGAGCAGTACTTC	CAAGTSGYEQYF
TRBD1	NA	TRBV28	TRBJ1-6	TGTGCCAGCGGATGGACAGGGGGTTCACCCCTCCACTTT	CASGWTGGSPLHF
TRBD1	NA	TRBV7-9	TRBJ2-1	TGTGCCAGCAGTCCTACAGGGGTCGCCTACAATGAGCAGTTCTTC	CASSPTGVAYNEQFF
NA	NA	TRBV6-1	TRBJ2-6	TGTGCCAGCAGGGAAGGGCCAGGGCTAAGCTCTGGGGCCAACGTCCTGACTTTC	CASREGPGLSSGANVLTF
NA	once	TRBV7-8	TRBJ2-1	TGTGCCAGCAGCTTAGATAGTAGGTGGGCCCTCTACAATGAGCAGTTCTTC	CASSLDSRWALYNEQFF
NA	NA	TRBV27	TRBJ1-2	TGTGCCAGCAGTTTATCGAGGTCTTTGAACTATGGCTACACCTTC	CASSLSRSLNYGYTF
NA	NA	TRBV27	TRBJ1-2	TGTGCCAGCAGTTTATCGGGCGGGGGCTATGGCTACACCTTC	CASSLSGGGYGYTF
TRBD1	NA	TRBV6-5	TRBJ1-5	TGTGCCAGCAAGGACAGGGAGAGCAATCAGCCCCAGCATTTT	CASKDRESNQPQHF
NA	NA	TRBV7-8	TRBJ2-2	TGTGCCAGCAGCTACAGGGCGGGGAGAGGGAACACCGGGGAGCTGTTTTTT	CASSYRAGRGNTGELFF
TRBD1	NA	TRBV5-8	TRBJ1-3	TGTGCCAGCAGCTTCGGCGTGACGACAGGGGGCTTCGGAAACACCATATATTTT	CASSFGVTTGGFGNTIYF
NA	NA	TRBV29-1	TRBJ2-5	TGCAGCGTCTGGGACAATAGGAGAGAGACCCAGTACTTC	CSVWDNRRETQYF
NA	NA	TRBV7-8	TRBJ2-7	TGTGCCAGCAGCTTAGGTTGGCGGGGTTCCTACGAGCAGTACTTC	CASSLGWRGSYEQYF
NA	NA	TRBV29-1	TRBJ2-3	TGCAGCGTGGCGTGGGCAGGCACAGATACGCAGTATTTT	CSVAWAGTDTQYF
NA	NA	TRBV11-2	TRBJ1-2	TGTGCCAGCAGCTTAAAGGTCGTCTCCAGTGGCTACACCTTC	CASSLKVVSSGYTF
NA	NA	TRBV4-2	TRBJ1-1	TGTGCCAGCAGCCGCGCCGGTACGAACACTGAAGCTTTCTTT	CASSRAGTNTEAFF
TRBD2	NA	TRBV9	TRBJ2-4	TGTGCCAGCAGCCCAGCGGGAGGCCCTGAAAACATTCAGTACTTC	CASSPAGGPENIQYF
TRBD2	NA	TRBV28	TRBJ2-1	TGTGCCAGCGGGGAATCCGGGACTAACTACAATGAGCAGTTCTTC	CASGESGTNYNEQFF
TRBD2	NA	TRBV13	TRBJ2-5	TGTGCCAGCAGTCAGAAGGGACTAGCGGATCAAGAGACCCGGTACTTC	CASSQKGLADQETRYF
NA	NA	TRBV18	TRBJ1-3	TGTGCCAGCTCGCGTAACCGGGGCTCTGGAAACACCATATATTTT	CASSRNRGSGNTIYF
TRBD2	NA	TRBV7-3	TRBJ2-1	TGTGCCAGTACGATAAGCCCGGGGGGTTATCGTGGGGTTGATGAGCAGTTCTTC	CASTISPGGYRGVDEQFF
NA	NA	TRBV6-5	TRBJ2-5	TGTGCCAGCAGCTCAGACTTCCAAGAGACCCAGTACTTC	CASSSDFQETQYF
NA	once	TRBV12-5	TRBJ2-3	TGTGCTAGTGGTTTGTTAGTGGGAGCGACCCGAACAGATACGCAGTATTTT	CASGLLVGATRTDTQYF
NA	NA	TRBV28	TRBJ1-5	TGTGCCAGCAGCCCTGGGACCGAGTCTAACCAGCATTTT	CASSPGTESNQHF
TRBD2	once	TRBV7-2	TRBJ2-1	TGTGCCAGCAGCTTAGGGGTTAGCGGGAAGTATGAGCAGTTCTTC	CASSLGVSGKYEQFF
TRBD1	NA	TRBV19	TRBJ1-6	TGTGCCAGTAGAACCGGGACAGGGGGTTGGTCACCCCTCCACTTT	CASRTGTGGWSPLHF
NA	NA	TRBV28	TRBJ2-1	TGTGCCAGCAGCCCCGGGACTCCTTTATCGGTGCAGTTCTTC	CASSPGTPLSVQFF
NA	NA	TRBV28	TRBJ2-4	TGTGCCAGCAGTTTATCTACTAAGAAAAACATTCAGTACTTC	CASSLSTKKNIQYF
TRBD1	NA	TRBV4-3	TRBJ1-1	TGCGCCAGCAGCCAACGGACAGGGAGTACTGAAGCTTTCTTT	CASSQRTGSTEAFF
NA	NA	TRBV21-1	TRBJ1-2	TGTGCCAGCACCCACCGGACAGCCTATGGCTACACCTTC	CASTHRTAYGYTF
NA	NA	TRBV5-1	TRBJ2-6	TGCGCCAGCAGCCCCGGTTCGTCAGGGGCCAACGTCCTGACTTTC	CASSPGSSGANVLTF